This T cell receptor beta chain came from a study of immune heterogeneity within non-small cell lung tumors. Bulk tumor genomic DNA (around 660 ng per sample) served as template. Several widely spaced biopsies per primary tumor were taken during surgery. Curative operations were performed on patients who had untreated, newly diagnosed non-small cell lung cancer. Germline lookup yields CDR1 SGHAT and CDR2 FQNNGV. The CDR3 is 15 residues long. Study results and caveats: A moderate but significant correlation was found, linking local T-cell clonality with local tumor mutational burden (R roughly 0.35).

In the case of this clonotype: Its cognate antigen is unknown. One junction end disagrees with the germline gene, perhaps due to a read error.

The TCR beta CDR3 region underwent multiplex PCR amplification with 32 V and 13 J primers. TCRdb fed the multiplex PCR reads into MiXCR, producing one record per CDR3 protein. This sample has about 21,000 distinct CDR3 sequences; approximately 30% occur once, and the top ten carry around 4.4%. This sequence originates from a man aged 40-49 years with non-small cell lung cancer. The source material was lung tumor tissue. The chain is built from TRBV11-2 and TRBJ2-7; 8 bases agree with TRBD2. This CDR3 reads CASSLGLAPIYAQYF. CDR3 bases: TGTGCCAGCAGCTTAGGACTAGCGCCCATCTACGCGCAGTACTTC.